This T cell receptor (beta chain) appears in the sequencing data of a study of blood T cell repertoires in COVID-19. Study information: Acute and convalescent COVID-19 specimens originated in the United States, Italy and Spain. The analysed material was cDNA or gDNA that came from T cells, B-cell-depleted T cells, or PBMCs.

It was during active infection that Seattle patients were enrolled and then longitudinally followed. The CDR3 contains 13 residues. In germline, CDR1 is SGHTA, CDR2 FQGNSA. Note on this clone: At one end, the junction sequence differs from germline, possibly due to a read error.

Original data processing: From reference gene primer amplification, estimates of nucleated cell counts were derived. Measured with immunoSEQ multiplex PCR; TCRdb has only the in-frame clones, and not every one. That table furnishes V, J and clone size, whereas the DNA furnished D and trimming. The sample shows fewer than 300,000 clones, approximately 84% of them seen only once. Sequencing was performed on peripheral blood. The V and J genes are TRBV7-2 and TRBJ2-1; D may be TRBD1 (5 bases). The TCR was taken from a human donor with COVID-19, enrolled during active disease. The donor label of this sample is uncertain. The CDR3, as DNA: TGTGCCAGCAGCTTAGAAGACGCAGGGTCTAGGATCTTC. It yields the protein CASSLEDAGSRIF.